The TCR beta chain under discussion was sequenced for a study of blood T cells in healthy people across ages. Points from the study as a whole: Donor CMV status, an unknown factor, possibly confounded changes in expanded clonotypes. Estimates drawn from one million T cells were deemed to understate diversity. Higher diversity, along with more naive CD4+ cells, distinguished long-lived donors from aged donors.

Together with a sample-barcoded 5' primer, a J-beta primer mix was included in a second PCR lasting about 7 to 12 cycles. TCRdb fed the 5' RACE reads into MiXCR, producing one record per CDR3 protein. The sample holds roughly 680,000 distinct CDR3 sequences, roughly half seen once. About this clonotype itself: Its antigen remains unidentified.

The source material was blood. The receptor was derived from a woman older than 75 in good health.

CDR3 nucleotides: TGTGCCAGCTCACCGGCGACAGGGGGTACTGGCTACACCTTC. It codes for CASSPATGGTGYTF. The J gene is TRBJ1-2, the V gene TRBV18; the match to TRBD1 covers 9 bases. V was pared by 3 bases and J by 7 bases, with 6 bases of the junction left unmatched. There are 14 residues in the CDR3. Germline V CDR1 and CDR2: KGHSH, LQKENI.